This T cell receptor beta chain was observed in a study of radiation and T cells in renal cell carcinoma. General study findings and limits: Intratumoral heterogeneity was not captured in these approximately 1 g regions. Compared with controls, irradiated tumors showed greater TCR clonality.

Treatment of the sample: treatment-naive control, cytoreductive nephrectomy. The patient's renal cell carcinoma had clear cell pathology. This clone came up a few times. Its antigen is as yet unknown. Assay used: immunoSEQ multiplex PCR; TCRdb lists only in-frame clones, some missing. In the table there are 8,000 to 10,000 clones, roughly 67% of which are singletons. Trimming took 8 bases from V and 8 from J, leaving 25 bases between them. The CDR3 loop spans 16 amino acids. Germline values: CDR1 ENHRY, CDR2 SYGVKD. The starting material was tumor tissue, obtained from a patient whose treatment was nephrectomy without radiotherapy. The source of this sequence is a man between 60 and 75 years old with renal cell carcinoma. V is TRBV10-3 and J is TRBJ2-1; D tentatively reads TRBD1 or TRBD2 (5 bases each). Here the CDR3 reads CAIRVDQGILGDEQFF. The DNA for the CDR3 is TGTGCCATCCGGGTGGACCAAGGGATCCTGGGGGATGAGCAGTTCTTC.